Listed below are T cell receptor beta chains from one sample, sequenced in a study of T cell responses to AZD1222 COVID-19 vaccine. Assay: immunoSEQ multiplex PCR; the TCRdb copy retains only in-frame clones and omits some. The data contain 150,000 to 200,000 clones, around 89% of them seen just once; the ten biggest clones take up approximately 4%. Source: peripheral blood, taken 28 days after the second dose of the MenACWY control vaccine. The source is an adult who received the MenACWY meningococcal vaccine as a control. The CDR3 runs from the conserved cysteine through the conserved F or W. A D gene is named only where the DNA matches it firmly. The size entry is marked missing in some rows and otherwise reads once, few, many or a size class.

TRBJ1-3,few,TRBV4-1,TRBD1,CASSQPTGQGSGNTIYF,TGCGCCAGCAGCCAACCAACTGGACAGGGCTCTGGAAACACCATATATTTT
TRBJ1-1,.,TRBV18,.,CASSPRGDTEAFF,TGTGCCAGCTCACCAAGAGGGGACACTGAAGCTTTCTTT
TRBJ1-4,.,TRBV10-2,TRBD1,CASSEHRTTGRTTNEKLFF,TGCGCCAGCAGTGAACATCGGACGACAGGGAGAACGACTAATGAAAAACTGTTTTTT
TRBJ2-1,.,TRBV7-2,TRBD1,CASSSLGQGKGEQFF,TGTGCCAGCAGCTCATTGGGACAGGGGAAGGGCGAGCAGTTCTTC
TRBJ1-1,once,TRBV2,.,CASTDLVKNTEAFF,TGTGCCAGCACGGACTTGGTCAAGAACACTGAAGCTTTCTTT
TRBJ1-3,.,TRBV19,.,CASRDRTFSGNTIYF,TGTGCCAGTAGGGACAGAACCTTCTCTGGAAACACCATATATTTT
TRBJ1-1,.,TRBV12-3/TRBV12-4,.,CASSLGTFAEAFF,TGTGCCAGCAGTTTAGGGACATTCGCTGAAGCTTTCTTT
TRBJ2-3,.,TRBV7-8,.,CASSLEMGATRDTQYF,TGTGCCAGCAGCTTAGAGATGGGGGCTACCAGAGATACGCAGTATTTT
TRBJ2-7,once,TRBV5-1,.,CASSLVPSAYEQYF,TGCGCCAGCAGCTTGGTACCTAGCGCCTACGAGCAGTACTTC
TRBJ2-7,.,TRBV7-9,TRBD1,CASRDRQGSYEQYF,TGTGCCAGCAGGGATCGACAGGGATCCTACGAGCAGTACTTC
TRBJ1-6,.,TRBV5-6,.,CASSFRLPGANSPLHF,TGTGCCAGCAGCTTTAGGTTGCCGGGGGCGAATTCACCCCTCCACTTT
TRBJ2-7,.,TRBV6-5,TRBD2,CASSLLAGYEQYF,TGTGCCAGCAGCCTACTAGCGGGCTACGAGCAGTACTTC
TRBJ1-1,few,TRBV27,.,CASSLSQAGVPTEAFF,TGTGCCAGCAGTTTATCGCAGGCAGGGGTCCCCACTGAAGCTTTCTTT
TRBJ2-7,.,TRBV28,.,CASSPVGSGALEQYF,TGTGCCAGCAGTCCAGTTGGGTCGGGGGCCCTCGAGCAGTACTTC
TRBJ1-1,.,TRBV27,.,CASTRDHGNTEAFF,TGTGCCAGCACCCGGGACCACGGAAACACTGAAGCTTTCTTT
TRBJ1-3,once,TRBV15,.,CATSSGDDLPILYF,TGTGCCACCAGCAGCGGTGACGACCTCCCCATCCTATATTTT
TRBJ2-1,once,TRBV7-8,.,CASSLTNEQFF,TGTGCCAGCAGCTTAACGAATGAGCAGTTCTTC
TRBJ2-1,.,TRBV3-1/TRBV3-2,.,CASSQWRLPYNEQFF,TGTGCCAGCAGCCAGTGGAGATTACCTTACAATGAGCAGTTCTTC
TRBJ1-1,.,TRBV5-1,.,CASSFWAGGTTEAFF,TGCGCCAGCAGCTTCTGGGCGGGAGGGACCACTGAAGCTTTCTTT
TRBJ2-5,.,TRBV3-1/TRBV3-2,.,CASAIDYQETQYF,TGTGCCAGCGCCATCGACTATCAAGAGACCCAGTACTTC
TRBJ1-4,once,TRBV11-2,.,CASSSPDEKLFF,TGTGCCAGCAGCTCCCCGGACGAGAAACTGTTTTTT
TRBJ2-3,.,TRBV21-1,.,CASSKRLAGLTDTQYF,TGTGCCAGCAGCAAGAGGCTAGCGGGACTCACAGATACGCAGTATTTT
TRBJ1-1,once,TRBV29-1,.,CSVVSWTEAFF,TGCAGCGTTGTATCGTGGACTGAAGCTTTCTTT
TRBJ1-5,.,TRBV19,.,CASSMGNQPQHF,TGTGCCAGTAGTATGGGTAATCAGCCCCAGCATTTT
TRBJ2-7,once,TRBV6-6,.,CASSWDSQSSYEQYF,TGTGCCAGCAGTTGGGACTCCCAAAGCTCCTACGAGCAGTACTTC
TRBJ2-3,.,TRBV18,TRBD2,CASSREGHLGDTQYF,TGTGCCAGCTCACGGGAGGGGCACCTCGGGGATACGCAGTATTTT
TRBJ2-1,.,TRBV11-2,.,CASSPSYEQFF,TGTGCCAGCAGCCCAAGCTATGAGCAGTTCTTC
TRBJ2-5,.,TRBV6-5,TRBD1,CASRSGTGGQETQYF,TGTGCCAGCAGGTCCGGGACAGGGGGCCAAGAGACCCAGTACTTC
TRBJ2-2,.,TRBV19,TRBD1,CASSMGTGTTGELFF,TGTGCCAGTAGTATGGGGACAGGGACCACCGGGGAGCTGTTTTTT
TRBJ1-5,.,TRBV3-1/TRBV3-2,.,CASSQGGRGQPQHF,TGTGCCAGCAGCCAAGGGGGGAGGGGTCAGCCCCAGCATTTT
TRBJ2-5,.,TRBV10-1,.,CASKPDSQETQYF,TGCGCCAGCAAGCCGGACAGCCAAGAGACCCAGTACTTC
TRBJ2-3,.,TRBV6-1,.,CASSEAQGGTDTQYF,TGTGCCAGCAGTGAAGCACAGGGGGGGACAGATACGCAGTATTTT
TRBJ2-1,.,TRBV28,TRBD1,CASRPGGAIPYNEQFF,TGTGCCAGCAGGCCAGGGGGAGCGATCCCTTACAATGAGCAGTTCTTC
TRBJ2-7,.,TRBV29-1,.,CSVSSTSYEQYF,TGCAGCGTTTCATCCACCTCCTACGAGCAGTACTTC
TRBJ1-1,.,TRBV7-2,.,CASSFSTVNTEAFF,TGTGCCAGCAGCTTCTCGACAGTGAACACTGAAGCTTTCTTT
TRBJ2-7,.,TRBV7-9,TRBD2,CASSLTSGRISNEQYF,TGTGCCAGCAGCTTGACTAGCGGGAGAATTTCCAACGAGCAGTACTTC
TRBJ1-1,.,TRBV2,TRBD1,CASQGARRDTEAFF,TGTGCCTCTCAGGGGGCGCGACGGGACACTGAAGCTTTCTTT
TRBJ2-5,.,TRBV4-2,.,CASSQQQETQYF,TGTGCCAGCAGCCAACAACAAGAGACCCAGTACTTC
TRBJ2-6,.,TRBV20-1,.,CSASLAHSGANVLTF,TGCAGTGCTAGTTTAGCCCACTCTGGGGCCAACGTCCTGACTTTC
TRBJ2-7,.,TRBV2,.,CASSGYYEQYF,TGTGCCAGCAGCGGCTACTACGAGCAGTACTTC
TRBJ2-2,once,TRBV7-3,TRBD1,CASSSTGGKAGELFF,TGTGCCAGCAGCTCGACAGGGGGCAAGGCCGGGGAGCTGTTTTTT
TRBJ1-1,.,TRBV7-2,.,CASSLAPRGEAFF,TGTGCCAGCAGCTTAGCCCCCAGGGGCGAAGCTTTCTTT
TRBJ1-5,.,TRBV6-5,.,CASRKGGNQPQHF,TGTGCCAGCAGAAAGGGGGGCAATCAGCCCCAGCATTTT
TRBJ1-1,once,TRBV5-1,.,CASSLVERGEAFF,TGCGCCAGCAGCTTGGTAGAGAGGGGGGAAGCTTTCTTT